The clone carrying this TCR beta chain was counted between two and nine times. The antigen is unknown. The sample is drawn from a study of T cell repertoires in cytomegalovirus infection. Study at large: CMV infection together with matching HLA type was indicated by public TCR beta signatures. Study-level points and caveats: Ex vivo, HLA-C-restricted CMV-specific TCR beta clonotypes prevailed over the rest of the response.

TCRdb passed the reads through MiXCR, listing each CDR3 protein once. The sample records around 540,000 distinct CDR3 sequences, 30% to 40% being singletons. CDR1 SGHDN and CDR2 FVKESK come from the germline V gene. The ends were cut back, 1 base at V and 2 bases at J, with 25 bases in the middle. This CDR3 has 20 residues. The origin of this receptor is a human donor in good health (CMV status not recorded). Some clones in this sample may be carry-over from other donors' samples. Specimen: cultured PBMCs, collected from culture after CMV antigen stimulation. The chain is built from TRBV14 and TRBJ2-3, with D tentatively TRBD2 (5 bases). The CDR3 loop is CASSQADAGLPPGFTDTQYF. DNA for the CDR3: TGTGCCAGCAGCCAAGCCGATGCAGGATTGCCCCCGGGATTCACAGATACGCAGTATTTT.